This T cell receptor (beta chain) was sequenced in a study of OX40 agonist ivuxolimab in advanced cancers. Study-level background: At doses from 0.01 to 10 mg/kg, patients were given intravenous ivuxolimab every 2 weeks.

Here immunoSEQ multiplex PCR was the method, and the copy in TCRdb shows in-frame clones only, minus some. The table shows tens of thousands of clones, with 65% to 85% occurring only once. The sequence derives from an adult with an advanced solid tumor such as melanoma, head and neck, liver or kidney cancer. The source material was CD4+ or CD8+ T cells sorted from blood, sampled in a trial of the OX40 agonist ivuxolimab.

CDR3 coding DNA: TGCGCCAGCAGCCAAAAAGGGGCCGATCGGGGCACTGAAGCTTTCTTT. It codes for CASSQKGADRGTEAFF. J is TRBJ1-1 and V is TRBV4-1; possible D gene TRBD1, 5 bases. The CDR3 length is 16 residues. Germline V gene data show CDR1 as MGHRA and CDR2 as YSYEKL. V was clipped by 2 bases and J by 4 bases, with 17 bases between them.